This paragraph covers one TCR beta chain sequence. The antigen is not known. Quantitative 5'-RACE with molecular barcodes produced the TCR beta libraries. Via MiXCR, TCRdb re-called the 5' RACE reads, giving one row per CDR3 protein. The table shows 130,000 or so distinct CDR3 sequences, with 17% occurring only once. The CDR3 covers 17 residues. V was clipped by 3 bases and J by 0 bases; unmatched bases: 5. Germline CDR1 reads MDHEN; CDR2 reads SYDVKM. This sample was included in a study of CD8 T cells in ankylosing spondylitis. Study-wide findings and caveats: Reportedly, significant enrichment of disease-linked clones occurred in matched ankylosing spondylitis synovial fluid. Among TCR beta sequences, a motif of under ten highly homologous variants appeared characteristic of ankylosing spondylitis blood.

The sequenced sample consisted of blood, either unsorted or a sorted T cell fraction (not recorded which). The source is a male donor with ankylosing spondylitis. V is TRBV28 and J is TRBJ2-1; 10 nucleotides align to TRBD2. CDR3: CASSFPSGSRSYNEQFF. The DNA of the CDR3 is TGTGCCAGCAGTTTCCCTAGCGGGAGCCGCTCCTACAATGAGCAGTTCTTC.